The rows below give T cell receptor beta chains drawn from one sample of a study of HIV-infected patients and healthy controls. TCRdb itself ran the 5' RACE reads through MiXCR, one entry per CDR3 protein. Of around 16,000 distinct CDR3 sequences in the sample, roughly 9% are singletons; the top ten hold approximately 5.1%. What was sequenced was blood. Every receptor here comes from an adult in good health. Each CDR3 is given with its conserved first and last residue. Fields, in order: CDR3 protein, CDR3 DNA, clone size, V gene, J gene, D gene. A D gene is named only where the DNA matches it firmly. Part of the rows lack a size; the others show once, few, many or a class for expanded clones.

CDR3aa: CASSQVAGYYEQYF
CDR3nt: TGTGCCAGCAGCCAAGTGGCGGGGTACTACGAGCAGTACTTC
abundance: medium-sized
v_gene: TRBV3-1
j_gene: TRBJ2-7
d_gene: .

CDR3aa: CSARRQLPHEQYF
CDR3nt: TGCAGTGCTAGACGACAGCTACCTCATGAGCAGTACTTC
abundance: many
v_gene: TRBV20-1
j_gene: TRBJ2-7
d_gene: .

CDR3aa: CASSNSMNTEAFF
CDR3nt: TGTGCCAGCAGCAACTCCATGAACACTGAAGCTTTCTTT
abundance: many
v_gene: TRBV14
j_gene: TRBJ1-1
d_gene: .

CDR3aa: CASSSGLAYSTDTQYF
CDR3nt: TGTGCCAGCAGTTCGGGACTAGCGTATAGCACAGATACGCAGTATTTT
abundance: medium-sized
v_gene: TRBV27
j_gene: TRBJ2-3
d_gene: TRBD2

CDR3aa: CASSEVLAGYNEQFF
CDR3nt: TGTGCCAGCAGTGAAGTACTAGCGGGATACAATGAGCAGTTCTTC
abundance: many
v_gene: TRBV6-1
j_gene: TRBJ2-1
d_gene: TRBD2

CDR3aa: CASSSPGTGKNTEAFF
CDR3nt: TGTGCCAGCAGCTCGCCAGGGACAGGGAAGAACACTGAAGCTTTCTTT
abundance: few
v_gene: TRBV5-4
j_gene: TRBJ1-1
d_gene: TRBD1

CDR3aa: CAIRRDSDTDTQYF
CDR3nt: TGTGCCATCAGAAGGGACAGCGACACAGATACGCAGTATTTT
abundance: .
v_gene: TRBV10-3
j_gene: TRBJ2-3
d_gene: TRBD1

CDR3aa: CASGSTDRVDEKLFF
CDR3nt: TGTGCTAGTGGTTCCACAGACAGGGTGGATGAAAAACTGTTTTTT
abundance: .
v_gene: TRBV12-5
j_gene: TRBJ1-4
d_gene: TRBD1

CDR3aa: CASSTGGPNTEAFF
CDR3nt: TGTGCCAGCAGTACAGGGGGCCCGAACACTGAAGCTTTCTTT
abundance: many
v_gene: TRBV6-5
j_gene: TRBJ1-1
d_gene: TRBD1

CDR3aa: CSAKEVDGRDYEQYF
CDR3nt: TGCAGTGCTAAAGAAGTGGACGGACGGGACTACGAGCAGTACTTC
abundance: many
v_gene: TRBV20-1
j_gene: TRBJ2-7
d_gene: .

CDR3aa: CASSRTSGNTDTQYF
CDR3nt: TGTGCCAGCAGTAGGACTAGCGGAAACACAGATACGCAGTATTTT
abundance: many
v_gene: TRBV6-5
j_gene: TRBJ2-3
d_gene: TRBD2

CDR3aa: CAISSGTVPTGELFF
CDR3nt: TGTGCCATCTCCAGCGGGACAGTGCCCACCGGGGAGCTGTTTTTT
abundance: few
v_gene: TRBV3-1
j_gene: TRBJ2-2
d_gene: .

CDR3aa: CASKFDREYTDTQYF
CDR3nt: TGTGCCAGCAAGTTTGACAGAGAATACACAGATACGCAGTATTTT
abundance: many
v_gene: TRBV5-6
j_gene: TRBJ2-3
d_gene: .

CDR3aa: CASSHTGYGPDTQYF
CDR3nt: TGCGCCAGCAGCCACACCGGTTATGGGCCAGATACGCAGTATTTT
abundance: once
v_gene: TRBV5-1
j_gene: TRBJ2-3
d_gene: .

CDR3aa: CASSFPDQFTDTQYF
CDR3nt: TGTGCCAGCAGTTTCCCGGACCAATTCACAGATACGCAGTATTTT
abundance: medium-sized
v_gene: TRBV28
j_gene: TRBJ2-3
d_gene: .

CDR3aa: CASSTDRSATEAFF
CDR3nt: TGTGCCAGCTCAACCGACAGGTCGGCCACTGAAGCTTTCTTT
abundance: few
v_gene: TRBV18
j_gene: TRBJ1-1
d_gene: .

CDR3aa: CSARDAALAEIYNEQFF
CDR3nt: TGCAGTGCTAGAGATGCCGCCCTAGCGGAAATATACAATGAGCAGTTCTTC
abundance: .
v_gene: TRBV20-1
j_gene: TRBJ2-1
d_gene: TRBD2

CDR3aa: CASSRKGTQGQSSGNTIYF
CDR3nt: TGCGCCAGCAGCCGGAAAGGGACACAGGGGCAAAGCTCTGGAAACACCATATATTTT
abundance: many
v_gene: TRBV4-3
j_gene: TRBJ1-3
d_gene: TRBD1

CDR3aa: CASSIPGANVLTF
CDR3nt: TGTGCCAGTAGTATCCCGGGGGCCAACGTCCTGACTTTC
abundance: few
v_gene: TRBV19
j_gene: TRBJ2-6
d_gene: .

CDR3aa: CASSSTGITYNSPLHF
CDR3nt: TGTGCCAGTAGTTCGACAGGGATCACCTATAATTCACCCCTCCACTTT
abundance: .
v_gene: TRBV19
j_gene: TRBJ1-6
d_gene: TRBD1

CDR3aa: CSAEGDTEAFF
CDR3nt: TGCAGTGCTGAGGGGGACACTGAAGCTTTCTTT
abundance: .
v_gene: TRBV20-1
j_gene: TRBJ1-1
d_gene: .

CDR3aa: CASSRTDYDQPQHF
CDR3nt: TGTGCCAGCAGTAGGACAGATTATGATCAGCCCCAGCATTTT
abundance: many
v_gene: TRBV2
j_gene: TRBJ1-5
d_gene: .

CDR3aa: CASSQPADLSYNEQFF
CDR3nt: TGTGCCAGCAGCCAACCAGCGGACCTCTCCTACAATGAGCAGTTCTTC
abundance: medium-sized
v_gene: TRBV3-1
j_gene: TRBJ2-1
d_gene: .

CDR3aa: CASSPRLAGGLATGELFF
CDR3nt: TGTGCCAGCAGTCCCCGACTAGCGGGAGGCCTTGCTACCGGGGAGCTGTTTTTT
abundance: many
v_gene: TRBV7-9
j_gene: TRBJ2-2
d_gene: TRBD2

CDR3aa: CASSYSKGQPQHF
CDR3nt: TGTGCCAGCAGTTACTCGAAGGGTCAGCCCCAGCATTTT
abundance: .
v_gene: TRBV6-5
j_gene: TRBJ1-5
d_gene: .

CDR3aa: CSARTADTQYF
CDR3nt: TGCAGTGCTAGGACGGCAGATACGCAGTATTTT
abundance: many
v_gene: TRBV20-1
j_gene: TRBJ2-3
d_gene: .

CDR3aa: CASSLAGGPRPDTQYF
CDR3nt: TGTGCCAGCAGCTTAGCGGGAGGGCCTAGGCCAGATACGCAGTATTTT
abundance: medium-sized
v_gene: TRBV5-7
j_gene: TRBJ2-3
d_gene: TRBD2

CDR3aa: CAWSRPGINTEAFF
CDR3nt: TGTGCCTGGAGTAGGCCGGGGATTAACACTGAAGCTTTCTTT
abundance: many
v_gene: TRBV30
j_gene: TRBJ1-1
d_gene: .

CDR3aa: CASSWKGGSYEQYF
CDR3nt: TGTGCCAGCAGCTGGAAGGGGGGCTCCTACGAGCAGTACTTC
abundance: many
v_gene: TRBV27
j_gene: TRBJ2-7
d_gene: .